Detailed here is one T cell receptor (beta chain). There is no known antigen for this receptor. Base qualities are missing; no much larger clone stands one base away. CDR1 is given as MNHEY and CDR2 as SVGAGI, both from the germline V gene. Trimming removed 6 bases from V and 4 bases from J, leaving 12 bases between the germline ends. Taken from cysteine to phenylalanine, the CDR3 has 13 residues. The kept DNA is CDR3 alone, 39 bases in frame from the first base. This sample is drawn from a study of molecular identifiers for immune sequencing clone quantification (dated by TCRdb to 2016 to 2019). About the full investigation: For a replicate experiment, the RNA from either approximately 20,000 or 100,000 naive CD8 T cells was divided into five aliquots, and four of those aliquots went on to sequencing. CD8 T cells were used in a methods study to benchmark molecular-identifier clustering-based TCR repertoire sequencing (MIDCIRS) and TCR RNA copy counting. Findings and caveats that apply to the study as a whole: When barcode sub-clustering was not used, chimeric consensus sequences inflated TCR diversity, with chimeras reaching as high as 47%. Spiked-in Jurkat TCR RNA equal to a single cell's worth was reported to be detectable even within 1,100,000 naive CD8 T cells. The sizes of highly expanded clones could end up underestimated when identical TCR molecules share a barcode. Modeling estimated approximately 3 recovered TCR RNA copies per cell, compared with approximately 9.5 by digital PCR, which implies 30% to 35% capture efficiency. In CMV-specific effector cells, clones with more than 20 RNA copies contained over 97% of molecules, whereas in naive cells such clones contained under 1% of molecules. Naive libraries contained spiked-in Jurkat TCR RNA (approximately 10 copies' worth), which is not part of the donor repertoire.

Libraries of naive CD8 T cells were built from anywhere between roughly 17,000 and 1,000,000 sorted cells, with 10%, 30% or 50% of the purified RNA used. Naive CD8 T cells, defined as CD8+CD4-CCR7+CD45RA+, were FACS-sorted into RLT Plus buffer on a BD FACSAria II. To test detection sensitivity, Jurkat RNA equivalent to under 12 TCR copies was spiked into samples of about 19,000-1,000,000 naive CD8 T cells. Enrichment of CD8 T cells was performed with RosetteSep CD8+ T Cell Enrichment Cocktail and Ficoll-Paque, after which ACK red cell lysis was carried out. Library method: PCR. TCRdb records NextSeq 500 as the sequencer. Bulk TCR libraries were prepared as previously described, using TCR primers listed in Table S5. Total RNA was purified with the Qiagen AllPrep DNA/RNA kit. Before any analysis, reads coming from multiple sequencing runs of the same library were combined into one pool. On the authors' methods: Reads were retained only if an exact TCR constant sequence was present, and the retained reads were trimmed to 150 nt and grouped according to their 12-nt molecular barcodes. Within each barcode group, reads were sub-clustered at a 15% Levenshtein threshold, and quality-weighted consensus sequences were built per RNA molecule. Non-functional sequences were filtered out, along with any lower-count sequence sitting one edit away from another sequence. Based on fitting two negative binomial distributions, any barcode sub-cluster with under 20% of the maximum read count was discarded. TCRdb cleaned the public reads at Q25 with fastp, built clones with MiXCR and kept in-frame beta chains. Each CDR3 protein gets just one entry, which takes the most common genes and DNA from the rows behind it. These V and J calls rely on TCRdb rather than the paper's analysis. The sample table records over 300,000 distinct CDR3 sequences; roughly a quarter of these occur just once. The ten largest clones take up 0.74% of the sample.

This clonotype was obtained from a human donor in good health. Some libraries in this study had Jurkat cell RNA spiked in. Here the chain combines TRBV6-5 and TRBJ1-1; the D gene is possibly TRBD1, with 6 bases matching. Input material: naive CD8+ T cells from blood, with Jurkat cell RNA spiked in. Reading the label with the study, this specimen's cell subset or site is: FACS-sorted CD8+CD4-CCR7+CD45RA+ naive T cells. The bases are TGTGCCAGCAGGGAGGGGGTTGGCACTGAAGCTTTCTTT. Its protein reads: CASREGVGTEAFF.